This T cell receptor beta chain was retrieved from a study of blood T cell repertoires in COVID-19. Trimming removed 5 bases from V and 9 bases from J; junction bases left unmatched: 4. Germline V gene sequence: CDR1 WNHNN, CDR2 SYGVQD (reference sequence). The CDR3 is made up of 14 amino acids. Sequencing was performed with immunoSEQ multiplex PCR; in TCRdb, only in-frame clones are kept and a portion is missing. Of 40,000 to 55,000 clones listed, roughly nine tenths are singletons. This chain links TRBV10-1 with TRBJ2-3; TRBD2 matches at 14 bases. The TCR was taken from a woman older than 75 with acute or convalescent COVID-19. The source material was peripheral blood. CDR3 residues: CASSPGLAGETQYF. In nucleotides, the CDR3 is TGCGCCAGCAGTCCGGGACTAGCGGGGGAGACGCAGTATTTT.